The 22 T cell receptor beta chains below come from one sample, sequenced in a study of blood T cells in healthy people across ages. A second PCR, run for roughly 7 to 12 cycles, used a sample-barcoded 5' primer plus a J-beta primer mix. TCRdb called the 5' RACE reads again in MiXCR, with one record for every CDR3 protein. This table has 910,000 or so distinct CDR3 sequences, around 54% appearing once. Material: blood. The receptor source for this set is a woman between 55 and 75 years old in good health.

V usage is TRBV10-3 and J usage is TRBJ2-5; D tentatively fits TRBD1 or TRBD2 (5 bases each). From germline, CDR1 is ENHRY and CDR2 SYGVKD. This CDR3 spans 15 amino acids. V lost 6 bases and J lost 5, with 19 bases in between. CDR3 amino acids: CAIREGSQGLETQYF. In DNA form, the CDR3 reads TGTGCCATCAGAGAGGGGTCTCAGGGTCTGGAGACCCAGTACTTC.

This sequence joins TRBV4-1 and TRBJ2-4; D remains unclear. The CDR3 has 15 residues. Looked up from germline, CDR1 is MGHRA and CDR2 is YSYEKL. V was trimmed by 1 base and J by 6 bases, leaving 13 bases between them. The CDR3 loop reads CASSQVGSRVNIQYF. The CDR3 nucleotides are TGCGCCAGCAGCCAAGTTGGCTCACGGGTAAACATTCAGTACTTC.

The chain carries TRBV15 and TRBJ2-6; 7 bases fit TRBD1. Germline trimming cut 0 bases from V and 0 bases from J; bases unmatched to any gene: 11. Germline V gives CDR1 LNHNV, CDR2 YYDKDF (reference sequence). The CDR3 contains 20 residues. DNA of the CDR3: TGTGCCACCAGCAGAGAATCCCTGCCCGGGACAGACTCTGGGGCCAACGTCCTGACTTTC. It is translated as CATSRESLPGTDSGANVLTF. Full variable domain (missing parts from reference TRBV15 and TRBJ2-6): DAMVIQNPRYQVTQFGKPVTLSCSQTLNHNVMYWYQQKSSQAPKLLFHYYDKDFNNEADTPDNFQSRRPNTSFCFLDIRSPGLGDTAMYLCATSRESLPGTDSGANVLTFGAGSRLTVL.

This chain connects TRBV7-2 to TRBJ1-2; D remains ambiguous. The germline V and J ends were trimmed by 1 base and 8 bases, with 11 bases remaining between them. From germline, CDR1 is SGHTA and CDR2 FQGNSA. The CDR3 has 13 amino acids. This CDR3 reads CASSLDEIRGYTF. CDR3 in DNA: TGTGCCAGCAGCTTAGACGAGATCCGGGGCTACACCTTC. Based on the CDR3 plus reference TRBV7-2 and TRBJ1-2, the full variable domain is GAGVSQSPSNKVTEKGKDVELRCDPISGHTALYWYRQSLGQGLEFLIYFQGNSAPDKSGLPSDRFSAERTGGSVSTLTIQRTQQEDSAVYLCASSLDEIRGYTFGSGTRLTVV.

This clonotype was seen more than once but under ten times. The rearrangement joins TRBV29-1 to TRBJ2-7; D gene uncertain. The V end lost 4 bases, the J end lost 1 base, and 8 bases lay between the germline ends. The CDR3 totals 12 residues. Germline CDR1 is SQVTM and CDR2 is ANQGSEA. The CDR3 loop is CSVGSRSYEQYF. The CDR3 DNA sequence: TGCAGCGTTGGTTCAAGGTCCTACGAGCAGTACTTC.

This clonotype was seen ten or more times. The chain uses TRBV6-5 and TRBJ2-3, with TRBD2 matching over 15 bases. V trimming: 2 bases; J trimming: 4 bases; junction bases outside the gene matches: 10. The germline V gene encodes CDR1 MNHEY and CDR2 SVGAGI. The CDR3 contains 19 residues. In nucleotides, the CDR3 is TGTGCCAGCAGTTACCGCCCGGGACTAGCGGGAGGTACGGCAGATACGCAGTATTTT. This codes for CASSYRPGLAGGTADTQYF.

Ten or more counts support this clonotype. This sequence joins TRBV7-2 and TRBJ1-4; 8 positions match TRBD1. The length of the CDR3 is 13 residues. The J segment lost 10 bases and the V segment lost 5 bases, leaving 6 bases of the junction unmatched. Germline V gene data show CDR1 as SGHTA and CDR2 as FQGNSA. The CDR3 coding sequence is TGTGCCAGCAGCGTAAGACAGGGGAGAAAACTGTTTTTT. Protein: CASSVRQGRKLFF.

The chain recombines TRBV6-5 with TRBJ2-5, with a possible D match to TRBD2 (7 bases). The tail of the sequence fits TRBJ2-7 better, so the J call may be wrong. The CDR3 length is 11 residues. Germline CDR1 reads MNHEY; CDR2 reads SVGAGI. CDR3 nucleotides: TGTGCCAGCAATGGGGGGGCCGAGCAGTACTTC. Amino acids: CASNGGAEQYF.

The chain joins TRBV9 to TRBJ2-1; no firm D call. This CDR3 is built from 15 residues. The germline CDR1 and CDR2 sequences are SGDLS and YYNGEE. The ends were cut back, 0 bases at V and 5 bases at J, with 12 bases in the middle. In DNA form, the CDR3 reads TGTGCCAGCAGCGTAGGTCGGCCTCCCCACAATGAGCAGTTCTTC. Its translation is CASSVGRPPHNEQFF.

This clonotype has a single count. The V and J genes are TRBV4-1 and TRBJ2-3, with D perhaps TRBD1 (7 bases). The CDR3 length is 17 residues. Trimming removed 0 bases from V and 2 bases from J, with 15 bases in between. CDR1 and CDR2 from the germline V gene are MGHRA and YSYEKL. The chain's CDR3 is CASSQDPQGGFTDTQYF. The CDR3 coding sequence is TGCGCCAGCAGCCAAGATCCCCAGGGGGGATTCACAGATACGCAGTATTTT.

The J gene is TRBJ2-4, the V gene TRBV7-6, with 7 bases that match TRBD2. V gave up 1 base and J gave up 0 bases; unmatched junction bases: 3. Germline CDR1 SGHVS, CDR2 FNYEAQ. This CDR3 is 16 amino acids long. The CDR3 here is CASSLEAGLAKNIQYF. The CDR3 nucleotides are TGTGCCAGCAGCTTAGAAGCGGGGCTAGCCAAAAACATTCAGTACTTC.

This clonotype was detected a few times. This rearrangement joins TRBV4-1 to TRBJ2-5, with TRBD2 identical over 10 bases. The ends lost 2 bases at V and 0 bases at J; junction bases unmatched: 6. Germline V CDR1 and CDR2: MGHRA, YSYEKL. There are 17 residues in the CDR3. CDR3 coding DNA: TGCGCCAGCAGCCAAAAGACTAGCGGGTTGTACCAAGAGACCCAGTACTTC. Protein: CASSQKTSGLYQETQYF.

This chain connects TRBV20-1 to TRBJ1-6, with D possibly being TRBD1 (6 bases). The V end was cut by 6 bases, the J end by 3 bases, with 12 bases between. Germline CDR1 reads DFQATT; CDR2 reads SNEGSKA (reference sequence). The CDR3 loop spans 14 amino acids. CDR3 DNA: TGCAGTGCCGTGGACAGCCTCTATAATTCACCCCTCCACTTT. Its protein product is CSAVDSLYNSPLHF.

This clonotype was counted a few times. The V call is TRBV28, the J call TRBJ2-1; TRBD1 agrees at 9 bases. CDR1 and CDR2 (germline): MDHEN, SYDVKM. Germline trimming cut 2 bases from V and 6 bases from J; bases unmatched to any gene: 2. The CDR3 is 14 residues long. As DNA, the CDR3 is TGTGCCAGCAGTTTAGGGACAGGGTCCAATGAGCAGTTCTTC. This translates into CASSLGTGSNEQFF.

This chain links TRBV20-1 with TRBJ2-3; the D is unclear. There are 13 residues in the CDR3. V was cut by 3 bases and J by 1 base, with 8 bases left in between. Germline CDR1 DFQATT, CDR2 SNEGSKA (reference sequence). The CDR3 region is CSASSSGTDTQYF. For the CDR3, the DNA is TGCAGTGCTAGTTCGAGCGGCACAGATACGCAGTATTTT.

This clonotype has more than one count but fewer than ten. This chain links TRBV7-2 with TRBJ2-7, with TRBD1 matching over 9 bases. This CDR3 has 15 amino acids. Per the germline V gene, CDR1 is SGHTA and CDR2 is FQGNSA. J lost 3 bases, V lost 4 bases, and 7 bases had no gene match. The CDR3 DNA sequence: TGTGCCAGCAGCTACCGGGACAGGGCTATCTACGAGCAGTACTTC. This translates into CASSYRDRAIYEQYF.

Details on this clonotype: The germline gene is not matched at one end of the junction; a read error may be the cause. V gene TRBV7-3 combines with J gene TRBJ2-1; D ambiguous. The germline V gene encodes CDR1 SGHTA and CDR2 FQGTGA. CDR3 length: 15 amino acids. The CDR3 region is CAGSLIAETYNEQFF. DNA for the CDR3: TGTGCCGGCAGCTTAATCGCGGAGACCTACAATGAGCAGTTCTTC.

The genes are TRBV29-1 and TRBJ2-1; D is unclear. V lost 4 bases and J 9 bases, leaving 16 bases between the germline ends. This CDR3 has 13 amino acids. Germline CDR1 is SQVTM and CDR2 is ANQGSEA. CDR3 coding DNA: TGCAGCGTTGGAATGGTCTCTCGCGGTGAGCAGTTCTTC. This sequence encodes CSVGMVSRGEQFF.

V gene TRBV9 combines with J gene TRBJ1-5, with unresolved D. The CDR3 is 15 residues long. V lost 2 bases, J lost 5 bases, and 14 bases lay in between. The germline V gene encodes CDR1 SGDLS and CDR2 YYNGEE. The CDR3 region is CASSVTGRKDQPQHF. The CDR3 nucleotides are TGTGCCAGCAGCGTTACCGGACGGAAAGATCAGCCCCAGCATTTT. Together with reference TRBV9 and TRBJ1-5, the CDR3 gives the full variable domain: DSGVTQTPKHLITATGQRVTLRCSPRSGDLSVYWYQQSLDQGLQFLIQYYNGEERAKGNILERFSAQQFPDLHSELNLSSLELGDSALYFCASSVTGRKDQPQHFGDGTRLSIL.

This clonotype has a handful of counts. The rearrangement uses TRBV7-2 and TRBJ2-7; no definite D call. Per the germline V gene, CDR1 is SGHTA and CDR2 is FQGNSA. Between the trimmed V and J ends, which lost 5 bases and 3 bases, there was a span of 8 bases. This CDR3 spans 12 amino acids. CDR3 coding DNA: TGTGCCAGCAGCAAAGTGCTCTACGAGCAGTACTTC. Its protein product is CASSKVLYEQYF. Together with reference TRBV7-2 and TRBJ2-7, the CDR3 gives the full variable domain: GAGVSQSPSNKVTEKGKDVELRCDPISGHTALYWYRQSLGQGLEFLIYFQGNSAPDKSGLPSDRFSAERTGGSVSTLTIQRTQQEDSAVYLCASSKVLYEQYFGPGTRLTVT.

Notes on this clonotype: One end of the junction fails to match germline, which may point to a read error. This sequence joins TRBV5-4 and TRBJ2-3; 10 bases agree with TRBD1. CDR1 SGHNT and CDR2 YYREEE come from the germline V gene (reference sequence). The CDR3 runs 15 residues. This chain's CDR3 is CASRLGDRGTDTQYF. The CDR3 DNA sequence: TGTGCCAGCAGGTTGGGGGACAGGGGAACAGATACGCAGTATTTT.

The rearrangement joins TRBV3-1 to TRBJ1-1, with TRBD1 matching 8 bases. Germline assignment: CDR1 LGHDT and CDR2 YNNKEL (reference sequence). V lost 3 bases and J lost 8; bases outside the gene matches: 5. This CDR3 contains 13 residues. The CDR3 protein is CASSQRQGREAFF. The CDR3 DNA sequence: TGTGCCAGCAGCCAGCGACAGGGGCGCGAAGCTTTCTTT.